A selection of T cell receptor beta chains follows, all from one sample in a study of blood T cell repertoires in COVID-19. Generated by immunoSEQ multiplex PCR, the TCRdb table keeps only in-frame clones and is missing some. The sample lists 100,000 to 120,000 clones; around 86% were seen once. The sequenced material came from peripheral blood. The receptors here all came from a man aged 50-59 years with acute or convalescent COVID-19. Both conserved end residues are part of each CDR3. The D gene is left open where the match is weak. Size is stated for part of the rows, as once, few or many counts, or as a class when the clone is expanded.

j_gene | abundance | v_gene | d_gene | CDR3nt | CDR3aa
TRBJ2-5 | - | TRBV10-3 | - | TGTGCCGTCAAGAGGGGGAAGGTTGAAGAGACCCAGTACTTC | CAVKRGKVEETQYF
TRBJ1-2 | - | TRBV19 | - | TGTGCCAGTAGCTCAGCGCAAGGAGGTGGCAACTATGGCTACACCTTC | CASSSAQGGGNYGYTF
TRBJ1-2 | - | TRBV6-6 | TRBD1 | TGTGCCAGCAGGGATCGGGACAGGGGGCTGAACTATGGCTACACCTTC | CASRDRDRGLNYGYTF
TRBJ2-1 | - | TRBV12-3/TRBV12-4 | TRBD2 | TGTGCCAGCGCCCCGGGAGGCAATGAGCAGTTCTTC | CASAPGGNEQFF
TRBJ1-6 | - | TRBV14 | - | TGTGCCAGCAGCCGAATAGGAGGGGTAAATTCACCCCTCCACTTT | CASSRIGGVNSPLHF
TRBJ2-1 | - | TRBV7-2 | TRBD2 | TGTGCCAGCAGCTACTCCGGGACTAGCATTTACACTGAGCAGTTCTTC | CASSYSGTSIYTEQFF
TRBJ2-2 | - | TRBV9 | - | TGTGCCAGCAGCGCCTCTGCCGGTGACATACATGCGAACACCGGGGAGCTGTTTTTT | CASSASAGDIHANTGELFF
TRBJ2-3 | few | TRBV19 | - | TGTGCCAGTAGTCCAAATGTGGGGGGTGAGGTAGATACGCAGTATTTT | CASSPNVGGEVDTQYF
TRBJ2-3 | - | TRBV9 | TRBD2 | TGTGCCAGCAGCGCCCATGACAGCGGGAGAACAGATACGCAGTATTTT | CASSAHDSGRTDTQYF
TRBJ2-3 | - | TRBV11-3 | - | TGTGCCAGCAGCTTGCGGGACACAGATACGCAGTATTTT | CASSLRDTDTQYF
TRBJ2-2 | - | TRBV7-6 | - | TGTGCCAGCAGCTTGGAGCGGGCCGGGGAGCTGTTTTTT | CASSLERAGELFF
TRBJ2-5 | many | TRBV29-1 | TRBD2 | TGCAGCGTGGAACTAGCGGGAAACCAAGAGACCCAGTACTTC | CSVELAGNQETQYF
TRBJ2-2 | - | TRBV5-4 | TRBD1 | TGTGCCAGCAGCTTGCAGGGGGTCGGGGAGCTGTTTTTT | CASSLQGVGELFF
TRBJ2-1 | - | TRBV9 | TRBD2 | TGTGCCAGCAGCGTAGAGGGACTAGCGACCTACAATGAGCAGTTCTTC | CASSVEGLATYNEQFF
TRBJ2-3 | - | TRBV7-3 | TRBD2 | TGTGCCAGCAGCTTAGAGCCTAGCGGGAACACAGATACGCAGTATTTT | CASSLEPSGNTDTQYF
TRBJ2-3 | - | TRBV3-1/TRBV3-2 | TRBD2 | TGTGCCAGCAGCCAAGAGTGGTGGTCGGCTAGCGGGGGGGCAGATACGCAGTATTTT | CASSQEWWSASGGADTQYF
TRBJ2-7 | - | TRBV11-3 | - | TGTGCCAGCAGCTTAGTCGGTGCTGCCTACGAGCAGTACTTC | CASSLVGAAYEQYF
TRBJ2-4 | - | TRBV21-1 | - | TGTGCCAGCAGCAAAAATTTAGGGACAGGGATCCCGATAGCCAAAAACATTCAGTACTTC | CASSKNLGTGIPIAKNIQYF
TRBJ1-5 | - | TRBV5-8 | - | TGTGCCAGCAGCTTGTCTTGGGGGGAAGGTAATCAGCCCCAGCATTTT | CASSLSWGEGNQPQHF
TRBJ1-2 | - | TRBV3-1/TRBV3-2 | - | TGTGCCAGCAGCCAAATGGTGGGGGCGAATGGCTACACCTTC | CASSQMVGANGYTF
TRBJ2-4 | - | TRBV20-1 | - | TGCAGTGCTAGTCCTAACAAAAACATTCAGTACTTC | CSASPNKNIQYF
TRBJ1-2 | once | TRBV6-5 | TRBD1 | TGTGCCAGCAGAACAGGGGAGAGTTGGTATGGCTACACCTTC | CASRTGESWYGYTF
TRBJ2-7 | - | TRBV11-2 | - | TGTGCCAGCAGCCCCGCTTCCTCGGGAGTCCGCTACGAGCAGTACTTC | CASSPASSGVRYEQYF
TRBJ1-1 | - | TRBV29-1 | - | TGCAGCGTCCCAACAGGACGTGAAGCTTTCTTT | CSVPTGREAFF
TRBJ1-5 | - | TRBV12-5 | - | TGTGCTAGTGGTTTGGTACTTAACGGTGACTATAGCAATCAGCCCCAGCATTTT | CASGLVLNGDYSNQPQHF
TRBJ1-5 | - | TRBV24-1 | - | TGTGCCACCAGTGGTGACAGGTCTCAGCCCCAGCATTTT | CATSGDRSQPQHF
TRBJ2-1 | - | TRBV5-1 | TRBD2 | TGCGCCAGCAGCAGGGGCGGGGGGAAAAATGAGCAGTTCTTC | CASSRGGGKNEQFF
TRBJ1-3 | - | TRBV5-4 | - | TGTGCCAGCAGCCCTGGAGTCGGAGCTGGAAACACCATATATTTT | CASSPGVGAGNTIYF
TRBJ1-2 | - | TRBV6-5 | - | TGTGCCAGCAGTTCACCAGCGCCTGTCTATGGCTACACCTTC | CASSSPAPVYGYTF
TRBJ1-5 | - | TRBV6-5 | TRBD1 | TGTGCCAGCAGCCTGGACAGGCTCAATCAGCCCCAGCATTTT | CASSLDRLNQPQHF
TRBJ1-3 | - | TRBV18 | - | TGTGCCAGCTCACCCACAGAGCTGTCTGGAAACACCATATATTTT | CASSPTELSGNTIYF
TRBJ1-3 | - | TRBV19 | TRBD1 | TGTGCCAGTAGTATGGGACAGGGTCGAGGCACTGGAAACACCATATATTTT | CASSMGQGRGTGNTIYF
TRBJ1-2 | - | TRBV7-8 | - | TGTGCCAGCAGCGAAAGGGAGGTGGATTACACCTTC | CASSEREVDYTF
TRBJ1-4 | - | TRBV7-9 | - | TGTGCCAGCAGCTTAGCGGGGACAAATGAAAAACTGTTTTTT | CASSLAGTNEKLFF
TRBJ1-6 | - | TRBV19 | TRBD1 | TGTGCCAGTAGCCGGGACAGGGCCTCAATTATGGGTTCACCCCTCCACTTT | CASSRDRASIMGSPLHF
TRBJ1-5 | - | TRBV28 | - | TGTGCCAGCAGAGCGCAGGGGAATCAGCCCCAGCATTTT | CASRAQGNQPQHF
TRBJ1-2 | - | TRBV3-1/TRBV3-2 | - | TGTGCCAGCAGCCAAGATTACAGTCATAACTATGGCTACACCTTC | CASSQDYSHNYGYTF
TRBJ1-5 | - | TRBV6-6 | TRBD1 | TGTGCCAGCAGTCCGGACAGGGGGAATCAGCCCCAGCATTTT | CASSPDRGNQPQHF
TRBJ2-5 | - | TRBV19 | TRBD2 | TGTGCCAGTAGTCCACGGACTAGCGGGAGGGCCAAAGAGACCCAGTACTTC | CASSPRTSGRAKETQYF
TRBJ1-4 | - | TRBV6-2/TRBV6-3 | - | TGTGCCAGCAGTTACACCTCCGGACAGTCGGGAACTAATGAAAAACTGTTTTTT | CASSYTSGQSGTNEKLFF
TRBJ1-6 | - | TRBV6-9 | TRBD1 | TGTGCCGCCAACCTAAAGGGGACAGGGGGTAGCTCACCCCTCCACTTT | CAANLKGTGGSSPLHF
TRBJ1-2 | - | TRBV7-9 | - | TGTGCCAGCAGCGTAGGGGAGTCAAACTATGGCTACACCTTC | CASSVGESNYGYTF
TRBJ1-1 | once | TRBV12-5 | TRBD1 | TGTGCTAGTGGTTTGGTACTGACAGGGGGTGAGAACACTGAAGCTTTCTTT | CASGLVLTGGENTEAFF
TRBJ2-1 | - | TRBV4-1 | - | TGCGCCAGCAGCCAATCCTCGGCCTACAATGAGCAGTTCTTC | CASSQSSAYNEQFF
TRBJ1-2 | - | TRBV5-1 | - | TGCGCCAGCAGCTTGGCGGGGGTCACTTATGGCTACACCTTC | CASSLAGVTYGYTF
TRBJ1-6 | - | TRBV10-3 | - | TGTGCCATCAGCCCGGGACAATCACCCCTCCACTTT | CAISPGQSPLHF
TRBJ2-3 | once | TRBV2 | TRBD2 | TGTGCCAGCCCGACTAGCGGGGCGGGGGCAGATACGCAGTATTTT | CASPTSGAGADTQYF
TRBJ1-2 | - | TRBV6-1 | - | TGTGCCAGCAGTGAAACGGTGTATGGCTACACCTTC | CASSETVYGYTF
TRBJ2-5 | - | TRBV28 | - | TGTGCCAGCAGTATCTCCACTAGTAGACCCCAGTACTTC | CASSISTSRPQYF
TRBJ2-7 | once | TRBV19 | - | TGTGCCAGTAGTATAACCGGCGGGACGCGGGTAGACGAGCAGTACTTC | CASSITGGTRVDEQYF
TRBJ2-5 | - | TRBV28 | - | TGTGCCAGCAGTCCCAGCGGTTCGGGGGGCGGGAAGACCCAGTACTTC | CASSPSGSGGGKTQYF
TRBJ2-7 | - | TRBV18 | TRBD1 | TGTGCCAGCTCACCGTACTCGGGGACAGGGGCTCACGAGCAGTACTTC | CASSPYSGTGAHEQYF
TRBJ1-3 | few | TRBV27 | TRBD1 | TGTGCCAGCAGTTTGGGACAGAGCTCTGGAAACACCATATATTTT | CASSLGQSSGNTIYF